Below are 18 T cell receptor beta chains sequenced from a single sample in a study of T cells in Graves' hyperthyroidism and ophthalmopathy (dated by TCRdb to about 2019). The library was built by means of multiplex PCR. These reads were obtained on an Illumina HiSeq 2000. TCR beta CDR3 regions were amplified from RNA transcripts. The TCR CDR3 was subjected to a first round of RT-PCR using the HTBI primer set and the Qiagen OneStep RT-PCR kit. TCRdb trimmed the raw reads at Q25, called clones with MiXCR and kept productive beta chains. When rows share a CDR3 protein, they turn into one entry using the most common DNA and genes. In this sample the table shows about 380,000 distinct CDR3 sequences, under 20% of which occur a single time. 35% to 45% of the sample goes to the ten largest clones. Sequences were obtained from blood. Receptors originate from a man aged 18-30 years with Graves' ophthalmopathy.

This clonotype was counted between two and nine times. This chain connects TRBV18 to TRBJ2-1, with D unresolved. Germline assignment: CDR1 KGHSH and CDR2 LQKENI. V was pared by 5 bases and J by 5 bases, with 7 bases between. The CDR3 contains 12 residues. Written as DNA, the CDR3 is TGTGCCAGCTCAACAAACCACAATGAGCAGTTCTTC. It translates to CASSTNHNEQFF.

This clonotype showed up just a few times. CDR3 sequence reads: CASSEWVSGGFPPGELFF. The CDR3 coding sequence is TGCGCCAGCAGTGAGTGGGTTAGCGGGGGTTTTCCCCCCGGGGAGCTGTTTTTT. The chain has TRBV10-1 and TRBJ2-2; 9 bases line up with TRBD2. J lost 6 bases, V lost 1 base, and 12 bases had no gene match. The CDR3 contains 18 residues. The germline CDR1 and CDR2 sequences are WNHNN and SYGVQD (reference sequence).

The chain employs TRBV10-3 and TRBJ1-1; 12 bases match TRBD1. Germline CDR1 is ENHRY and CDR2 is SYGVKD. The CDR3 has 14 residues. V gave up 8 bases and J gave up 7 bases; unmatched junction bases: 8. CDR3 sequence: CAIDRRDRGLEAFF. The DNA for the CDR3 is TGTGCCATCGACAGACGGGACAGGGGGCTTGAAGCTTTCTTT.

This clonotype was detected many times. J is TRBJ2-3 and V is TRBV12-3 or TRBV12-4; 15 bases line up with TRBD2. V trimming: 6 bases; J trimming: 5 bases; junction bases outside the gene matches: 9. This CDR3 comprises 17 residues. This CDR3 reads CASRGLAGGYKGDTQYF. The CDR3 coding sequence is TGTGCCAGCAGGGGACTAGCGGGGGGTTACAAGGGAGATACGCAGTATTTT.

In its sample, this clonotype was seen many times. The chain employs TRBV12-3 or TRBV12-4 and TRBJ1-4; TRBD1 might be the D (5 bases). Trimming removed 4 bases at V and 0 bases at J, with 9 bases between. This CDR3 region has 15 residues. Here the CDR3 reads CASSYSGATNEKLFF. The CDR3 nucleotides are TGTGCCAGCAGTTATTCGGGGGCAACTAATGAAAAACTGTTTTTT.

This clonotype was observed many times. The rearrangement links TRBV12-3 or TRBV12-4 to TRBJ1-2, with D perhaps TRBD1 (5 bases). The CDR3 loop spans 13 amino acids. Trimming shortened V by 2 bases and J by 8 bases, and 12 bases separated the two germline ends. The CDR3 DNA is TGTGCCAGCAGTTTAAAGGGGCCGGAAGGCTACACCTTC. Translation: CASSLKGPEGYTF.

This clonotype was observed at least ten times. J is TRBJ1-1 and V is TRBV6-1, with TRBD1 matching 10 bases. The CDR3 is made up of 14 amino acids. V was clipped by 11 bases and J by 3 bases; unmatched bases: 9. In germline, CDR1 is MNHNS, CDR2 SASEGT. The CDR3 here is CAGTGAGADTEAFF. The CDR3 coding sequence is TGTGCCGGGACAGGGGCTGGGGCGGACACTGAAGCTTTCTTT.

This chain connects TRBV4-2 to TRBJ2-1; 8 bases are a match to TRBD1. CDR3 length: 16 amino acids. Germline V gene lookup returns CDR1 LGHNA and CDR2 YNFKEQ. With 1 base clipped from V and 1 base from J, the junction kept 3 bases outside the gene matches. The chain's CDR3 is CASSQGDRRSYNEQFF. For the CDR3, the DNA is TGTGCCAGCAGCCAAGGGGACAGGAGATCCTACAATGAGCAGTTCTTC.

This clonotype was seen at least ten times. CDR3 protein: CASTLGRIPSYEQYF. The CDR3 DNA is TGTGCCAGCACCCTTGGCCGGATACCCTCCTACGAGCAGTACTTC. This chain joins TRBV12-3 or TRBV12-4 and TRBJ2-7; no definite D call. The CDR3 is 15 residues long. V was trimmed by 7 bases and J by 0 bases, leaving 16 bases between them.

This clonotype showed up just a few times. The rearrangement joins TRBV5-4 to TRBJ2-3, with 10 nucleotides matching TRBD1. CDR3 length: 15 residues. Trimming removed 5 bases from V and 5 bases from J; junction bases left unmatched: 8. Germline V lookup: CDR1 SGHNT, CDR2 YYREEE (reference sequence). The CDR3 bases are TGTGCCAGCAGTCGTGGGACAGGGGTTGGAGATACGCAGTATTTT. Protein: CASSRGTGVGDTQYF.

The genes are TRBV11-1 and TRBJ2-6; TRBD2 matches 9 bases. CDR1 and CDR2 (germline): SGHAT, FQDESV (reference sequence). The CDR3 contains 17 residues. The junction had 4 bases not matched to a gene; V was cut back by 2 bases and J by 2 bases. This chain's CDR3 is CASSLPGLAPGANVLTF. The DNA of the CDR3 is TGTGCCAGCAGCTTACCGGGACTAGCCCCTGGGGCCAACGTCCTGACTTTC.

This clonotype was observed at least ten times. V and J are TRBV15 and TRBJ1-1, with 8 positions matching TRBD1. J was trimmed by 5 bases and V by 0 bases; bases with no gene match: 14. Germline assignment: CDR1 LNHNV and CDR2 YYDKDF (reference sequence). The CDR3 has 18 residues. The CDR3 bases are TGTGCCACCAGCAGAGATCCCCCTAGACAGGGGAAGGGTACTGAAGCTTTCTTT. Translating it yields CATSRDPPRQGKGTEAFF.

This sequence joins TRBV7-6 and TRBJ2-7; 7 bases fit TRBD1. Germline trimming cut 5 bases from V and 7 bases from J; bases unmatched to any gene: 17. CDR1 is SGHVS and CDR2 is FNYEAQ in the germline V gene. This CDR3 has 16 amino acids. The CDR3 DNA sequence: TGTGCCAGCAGCGGGTGGGACAGCGAGGAACCGTGGGAGCAGTACTTC. It is translated as CASSGWDSEEPWEQYF.

This clonotype occurred once. A much larger clonotype is one base distant, so this may be a read error. This rearrangement joins TRBV5-1 to TRBJ2-5; 7 bases map to TRBD1. V was pared by 3 bases and J by 2 bases, with 4 bases of the junction left unmatched. The germline V gene encodes CDR1 SGHRS and CDR2 YFSETQ. This CDR3 region has 14 residues. The CDR3 region is CASSSGQVQETQYF. The CDR3 DNA follows: TGCGCCAGCAGCTCTGGACAGGTTCAAGAGACCCAGTACTTC. Based on the CDR3 plus reference TRBV5-1 and TRBJ2-5, the full variable domain is KAGVTQTPRYLIKTRGQQVTLSCSPISGHRSVSWYQQTPGQGLQFLFEYFSETQRNKGNFPGRFSGRQFSNSRSEMNVSTLELGDSALYLCASSSGQVQETQYFGPGTRLLVL.

The sample holds a few counts of this clonotype. The chain is built from TRBV6-5 and TRBJ1-2, with D hard to call. Germline V lookup: CDR1 MNHEY, CDR2 SVGAGI. The CDR3 is made up of 15 amino acids. The ends were cut back, 0 bases at V and 3 bases at J, with 11 bases in the middle. The CDR3 DNA sequence: TGTGCCAGCAGTTACTCTCAGACTAACGACTATGGCTACACCTTC. Amino acid sequence: CASSYSQTNDYGYTF.

This clonotype was seen repeatedly, ten times or more. This chain links TRBV5-5 with TRBJ2-5, with D possibly matching TRBD2 (5 bases). Germline CDR1 reads SGHKS; CDR2 reads YYEKEE (reference sequence). The CDR3 is made up of 14 amino acids. V lost 4 bases, J lost 5 bases, and 15 bases lay in between. CDR3 amino acids: CASSLRSGGETQYF. CDR3 sequence (DNA): TGTGCCAGCAGCCTCAGATCAGGCGGGGAGACCCAGTACTTC.

The table lists this clonotype with many counts. J is TRBJ1-1 and V is TRBV12-3 or TRBV12-4; 8 nucleotides align to TRBD1. V gave up 7 bases and J gave up 5 bases; unmatched junction bases: 9. The length of the CDR3 is 14 residues. This chain's CDR3 is CASIPRGRRTEAFF. CDR3 sequence (DNA): TGTGCCAGCATCCCCAGGGGGCGGAGGACTGAAGCTTTCTTT.

In its sample, this clonotype was seen a few times. This chain connects TRBV7-8 to TRBJ1-1; 9 bases agree with TRBD1. CDR3 length: 16 amino acids. V was clipped by 1 base and J by 5 bases; unmatched bases: 8. Per germline, CDR1 SGHVS and CDR2 FQNEAQ. The CDR3 sequence is CASSLVLQGAGTEAFF. CDR3 DNA: TGTGCCAGCAGCTTAGTTTTACAGGGGGCAGGAACTGAAGCTTTCTTT.